Following are 9 T cell receptor beta chains from one sample sequenced in a study of blood T cells in healthy people across ages. The second PCR ran roughly 7 to 11 cycles with a sample-barcoded 5' primer and J-beta primers. TCRdb passed the 5' RACE reads through MiXCR, listing each CDR3 protein once. The sample has 650,000 to 1,000,000 distinct CDR3 sequences, 36% seen once. The sequenced material came from blood. These receptors originate from a man younger than 30 in good health.

This clonotype was counted between two and nine times. The rearrangement links TRBV29-1 to TRBJ2-5; no clear D. The germline CDR1 and CDR2 sequences are SQVTM and ANQGSEA. The V and J ends lost 5 bases and 11 bases respectively, with 12 bases between them. The CDR3 runs 10 residues. CDR3: CSVQSNEQYF. CDR3 bases: TGCAGCGTTCAAAGCAATGAGCAGTACTTC. Combining the CDR3 with reference TRBV29-1 and TRBJ2-5 gives the whole variable domain SAVISQKPSRDICQRGTSLTIQCQVDSQVTMMFWYRQQPGQSLTLIATANQGSEATYESGFVIDKFPISRPNLTFSTLTVSNMSPEDSSIYLCSVQSNEQYFGPGTRLLVL.

The chain carries TRBV12-3 or TRBV12-4 and TRBJ2-5; D unclear. The CDR3 consists of 14 residues. V shed 3 bases and J shed 7 bases, with 15 bases lying between them. The CDR3 DNA reads as TGTGCCAGCAGTTTCAAGACCGTAAAAGGGACCCAGTACTTC. Translated: CASSFKTVKGTQYF.

The chain joins TRBV12-3 or TRBV12-4 to TRBJ1-4; no clear D gene. Trimming stripped 8 bases from V and 6 bases from J, with 16 bases between. The length of the CDR3 is 14 residues. CDR3 sequence: CASRRTLGYEKLFF. CDR3 DNA sequence: TGTGCCAGCCGGAGAACCCTCGGGTATGAAAAACTGTTTTTT.

The chain uses TRBV20-1 and TRBJ2-4; D gene uncertain. The CDR3 loop spans 13 amino acids. Deletions cut 3 bases from V and 0 bases from J, with 6 bases between. CDR1 is DFQATT and CDR2 is SNEGSKA in the germline V gene (reference sequence). CDR3 sequence reads: CSARALAKNIQYF. The CDR3 DNA reads as TGCAGTGCTAGGGCCTTAGCCAAAAACATTCAGTACTTC.

The sample holds a few counts of this clonotype. The V call is TRBV4-1, the J call TRBJ1-1; 7 bases are shared with TRBD1. The germline gives CDR1 MGHRA, CDR2 YSYEKL. The junction had 12 bases not matched to a gene; V was cut back by 1 base and J by 4 bases. This CDR3 contains 17 residues. CDR3 sequence: CASSQAILLGGGTEAFF. The CDR3 nucleotides are TGCGCCAGCAGCCAAGCAATTTTATTAGGGGGCGGCACTGAAGCTTTCTTT.

This clonotype was recorded many times. DNA for the CDR3: TGTGCCAGCACGAATAGCGGGGTTACAGATACGCAGTATTTT. As protein: CASTNSGVTDTQYF. The chain uses TRBV2 and TRBJ2-3, with TRBD2 matching over 8 bases. Germline V gene lookup returns CDR1 SNHLY and CDR2 FYNNEI. The CDR3 is 14 residues long. V trimming: 7 bases; J trimming: 3 bases; junction bases outside the gene matches: 6.

The J gene is TRBJ2-2, the V gene TRBV6-6, with D tentatively TRBD1 (7 bases). Trimming cost V 6 bases and J 4 bases, with 18 bases left between them. CDR3 length: 16 amino acids. CDR1 MNHNY and CDR2 SVGAGI come from the germline V gene (reference sequence). The CDR3 sequence: CASSSEGARFTGELFF. CDR3 nucleotides: TGTGCCAGCAGCTCGGAGGGGGCGCGTTTCACCGGGGAGCTGTTTTTT.

The V and J genes are TRBV4-2 and TRBJ1-6; 9 nucleotides match TRBD1. Losses at the gene ends were 1 base for V and 7 bases for J; bases not matched to a gene: 2. The CDR3 is 15 residues long. The germline V gene has CDR1 LGHNA and CDR2 YNFKEQ. As DNA, the CDR3 is TGTGCCAGCAGCCAAGTCGACAGGGGGAATTCACCCCTCCACTTT. As protein: CASSQVDRGNSPLHF.

V gene TRBV6-2 or TRBV6-3 combines with J gene TRBJ2-5; 7 bases line up with TRBD2. The DNA end is a closer match to TRBJ2-4, so the J assignment may be wrong. CDR3 size: 15 residues. Germline CDR1 MNHEY, CDR2 SVGEGT. CDR3 region: CASSPGGLAENIQYF. CDR3 nucleotides: TGTGCCAGCAGTCCGGGGGGATTGGCCGAAAACATTCAGTACTTC.